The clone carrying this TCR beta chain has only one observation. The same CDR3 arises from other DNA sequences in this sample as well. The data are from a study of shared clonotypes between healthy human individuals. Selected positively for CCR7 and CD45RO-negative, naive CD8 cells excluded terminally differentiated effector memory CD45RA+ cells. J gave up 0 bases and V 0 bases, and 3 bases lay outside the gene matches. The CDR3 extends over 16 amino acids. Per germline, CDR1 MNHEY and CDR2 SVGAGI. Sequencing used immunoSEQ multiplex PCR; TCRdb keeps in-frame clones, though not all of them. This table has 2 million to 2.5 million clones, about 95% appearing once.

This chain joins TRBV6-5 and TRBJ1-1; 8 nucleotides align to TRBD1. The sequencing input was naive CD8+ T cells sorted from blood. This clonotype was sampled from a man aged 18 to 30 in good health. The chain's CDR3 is CASSYSTGEVNTEAFF. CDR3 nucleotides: TGTGCCAGCAGTTACTCGACAGGGGAAGTGAACACTGAAGCTTTCTTT.